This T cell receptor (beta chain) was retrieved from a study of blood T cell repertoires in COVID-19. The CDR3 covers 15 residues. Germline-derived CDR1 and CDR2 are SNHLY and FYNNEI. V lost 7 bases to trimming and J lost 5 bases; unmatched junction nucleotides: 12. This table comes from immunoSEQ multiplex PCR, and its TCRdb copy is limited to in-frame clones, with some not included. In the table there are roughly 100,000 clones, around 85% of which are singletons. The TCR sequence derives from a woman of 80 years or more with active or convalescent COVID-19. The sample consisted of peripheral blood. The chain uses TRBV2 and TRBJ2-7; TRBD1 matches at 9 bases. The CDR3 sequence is CASTYDRDRAHEQYF. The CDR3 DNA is TGTGCCAGCACCTATGACCGGGACAGGGCGCACGAGCAGTACTTC.